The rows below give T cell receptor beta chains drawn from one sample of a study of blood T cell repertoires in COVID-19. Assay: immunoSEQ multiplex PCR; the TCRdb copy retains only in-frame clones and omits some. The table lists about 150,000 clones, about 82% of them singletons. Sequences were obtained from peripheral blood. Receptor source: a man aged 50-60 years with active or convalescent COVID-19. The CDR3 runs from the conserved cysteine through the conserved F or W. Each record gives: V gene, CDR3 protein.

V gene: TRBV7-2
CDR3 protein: CASSLTYTQYF

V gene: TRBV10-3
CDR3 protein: CAITTNYGYTF

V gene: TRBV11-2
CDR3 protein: CASSLDWNTGELFF

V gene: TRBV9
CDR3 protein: CASSRQGQGQNTIYF

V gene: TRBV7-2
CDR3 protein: CASSLGPRVSQKNIQYF

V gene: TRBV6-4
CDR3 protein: CAPRPYEQYF

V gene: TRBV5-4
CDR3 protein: CASSLVGAAYGYTF

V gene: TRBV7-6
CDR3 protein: CASSLGTPGQVNQPQHF

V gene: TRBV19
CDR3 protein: CARRRRKTTTNYGYTF

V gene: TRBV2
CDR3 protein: CASSGSGASSYEQYF

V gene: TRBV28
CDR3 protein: CASSVGTGGTEAFF

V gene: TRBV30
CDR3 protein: CAWSNGLAGVPNTGELFF

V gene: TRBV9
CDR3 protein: CASSVEVGSGSYEQYF

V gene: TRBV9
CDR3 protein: CASSTQGQGVYNEQFF

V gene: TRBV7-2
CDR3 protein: CASSQGQTRRSQHF

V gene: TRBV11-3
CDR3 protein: CASSSRGAGNTIYF

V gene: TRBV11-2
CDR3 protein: CASSLKTGDTEAFF

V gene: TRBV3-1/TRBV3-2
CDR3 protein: CASSPEGPGVGNTIYF

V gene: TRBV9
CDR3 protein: CASSVGANPLNTEAFF

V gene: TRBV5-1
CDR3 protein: CASSPRAGDTGELFF